Shown below are 13 T cell receptor beta chains from a single sample sequenced in a study of T-cell memory formation after mild COVID-19. In TCRdb, the 5' RACE reads were re-called with MiXCR into one record per CDR3 protein. Counted here are about 320,000 distinct CDR3 sequences, 13% to 15% occurring once; the ten biggest clones make up around a fifth. Sequenced sample: PBMCs or a T cell subset sorted from them (not recorded which). The receptors here all came from a man aged 18 to 29 who had mild COVID-19 (a few samples of this study predate the infection). Cell type and time point are not known.

The sample holds many counts of this clonotype. The chain combines TRBV5-1 with TRBJ2-3, with D possibly being TRBD1 or TRBD2 (7 bases each). This CDR3 contains 13 residues. V lost 3 bases and J lost 5, with 10 bases in between. The germline CDR1 and CDR2 sequences are SGHRS and YFSETQ. The CDR3 region has the DNA TGCGCCAGCAGCTCAGGGGGGGAAGATACGCAGTATTTT. Protein product: CASSSGGEDTQYF.

This clonotype was observed a handful of times. This chain joins TRBV24-1 and TRBJ2-3; D not certain. This CDR3 comprises 12 residues. Trimming cost V 2 bases and J 6 bases, with 5 bases left between them. The germline CDR1 and CDR2 sequences are KGHDR and SFDVKD. CDR3 sequence (DNA): TGTGCCACCAGTGATTACGGGGATACGCAGTATTTT. Translation: CATSDYGDTQYF.

This clonotype was counted many times. The gene calls are TRBV12-3 or TRBV12-4 and TRBJ2-1; 8 bases map to TRBD2. Trimming cost V 3 bases and J 9 bases; bases outside gene matches: 4. CDR3 length: 13 residues. Here the CDR3 DNA reads TGTGCCAGCAGTTTGACCGGGGGGGCTGAGCAGTTCTTC. Its protein product is CASSLTGGAEQFF.

The sample holds many counts of this clonotype. This rearrangement joins TRBV5-1 to TRBJ2-2; D is unclear. Looked up from germline, CDR1 is SGHRS and CDR2 is YFSETQ. V was pared by 3 bases and J by 0 bases, with 12 bases between. CDR3 size: 16 residues. This CDR3 reads CASSSPTDANTGELFF. CDR3 coding DNA: TGCGCCAGCAGCTCTCCCACGGACGCGAACACCGGGGAGCTGTTTTTT. The complete variable domain, with remaining parts taken from reference TRBV5-1 and TRBJ2-2, reads KAGVTQTPRYLIKTRGQQVTLSCSPISGHRSVSWYQQTPGQGLQFLFEYFSETQRNKGNFPGRFSGRQFSNSRSEMNVSTLELGDSALYLCASSSPTDANTGELFFGEGSRLTVL.

This clonotype was counted a few times. One end of the junction does not line up with germline, which may come from a read error. The chain uses TRBV7-3 and TRBJ2-5; TRBD2 agrees at 11 bases. This CDR3 spans 16 amino acids. From germline, CDR1 is SGHTA and CDR2 FQGTGA. The CDR3, as DNA: TGTGCCAGCAGCTTAGGCCTAGCGGGGGGTCAAGAGAACCAGTACTTC. Amino acids: CASSLGLAGGQENQYF.

V and J are TRBV7-2 and TRBJ1-5; D is unclear. V lost 5 bases, J lost 7 bases, and 15 bases lay in between. The germline CDR1 and CDR2 sequences are SGHTA and FQGNSA. The CDR3 covers 14 residues. CDR3 sequence reads: CASSENPAPQPQHF. In nucleotides, the CDR3 is TGTGCCAGCAGCGAAAATCCGGCCCCCCAGCCCCAGCATTTT.

This clonotype appeared a few times. This chain links TRBV5-1 with TRBJ2-1; possibly TRBD1 for D (7 bases). The CDR3 is 13 residues long. Germline V gives CDR1 SGHRS, CDR2 YFSETQ. V gave up 4 bases and J gave up 13 bases, with 18 bases separating them. For the CDR3, the DNA is TGCGCCAGCAGCGGGCGGGATCGGGACAGCCAGTTCTTC. Translated, it gives CASSGRDRDSQFF. The full variable domain, completed using reference TRBV5-1 and TRBJ2-1, is KAGVTQTPRYLIKTRGQQVTLSCSPISGHRSVSWYQQTPGQGLQFLFEYFSETQRNKGNFPGRFSGRQFSNSRSEMNVSTLELGDSALYLCASSGRDRDSQFFGPGTRLTVL.

This clonotype was detected only a few times. This CDR3 reads CASIARLALKETQYF. CDR3 nucleotides: TGTGCCAGCATAGCCCGACTAGCCCTAAAAGAGACCCAGTACTTC. This chain uses TRBV6-2 or TRBV6-3 with TRBJ2-5, with 7 nucleotides matching TRBD2. The CDR3 runs 15 residues. CDR1 is MNHEY, CDR2 SVGEGT, per germline. J lost 3 bases, V lost 7 bases, and 11 bases had no gene match.

The chain combines TRBV12-3 or TRBV12-4 with TRBJ1-5, with a tentative D call TRBD1 (6 bases). V was trimmed by 6 bases and J by 7 bases, leaving 16 bases between them. The CDR3 loop spans 14 amino acids. CDR3 in DNA: TGTGCCAGCAGCTACAGGGTAACGAGACAGCCCCAGCATTTT. Translating it yields CASSYRVTRQPQHF.

The rearrangement uses TRBV6-2 or TRBV6-3 and TRBJ1-6, with D hard to call. The V gene's germline CDR1 is MNHEY and CDR2 SVGEGT. Trimming stripped 7 bases from V and 14 bases from J, with 15 bases between. The CDR3 has 12 amino acids. Here the CDR3 reads CASTAINLSLHF. DNA for the CDR3: TGTGCCAGCACGGCTATCAACTTATCCCTCCACTTT.

V usage is TRBV9 and J usage is TRBJ2-5; D might be TRBD2 (6 bases). Germline V lookup: CDR1 SGDLS, CDR2 YYNGEE. This CDR3 has 14 residues. The V end was cut by 4 bases, the J end by 4 bases, with 14 bases between. CDR3 sequence (DNA): TGTGCCAGCAGCCAACATCAGGGAGGAGAGACCCAGTACTTC. It yields the protein CASSQHQGGETQYF.

The J gene is TRBJ1-2, the V gene TRBV27; 10 bases align to TRBD1. The CDR3 runs to 15 residues. After removal of 6 bases from V and 1 base from J, the junction contained 5 bases not matched to a gene. Germline V lookup: CDR1 MNHEY, CDR2 SMNVEV (reference sequence). CDR3 loop: CASRARTGGNYGYTF. The CDR3 DNA reads TGTGCCAGCAGGGCACGGACAGGGGGTAACTATGGCTACACCTTC.

The CDR3 DNA reads as TGCGCCAGCAGCCCCGGGACAGGGTCAGATACGCAGTATTTT. Its translation is CASSPGTGSDTQYF. J is TRBJ2-3 and V is TRBV5-1, with 9 bases identical to TRBD1. The CDR3 spans 14 residues. The V gene's germline CDR1 is SGHRS and CDR2 YFSETQ. J was trimmed by 4 bases and V by 4 bases; bases with no gene match: 4.